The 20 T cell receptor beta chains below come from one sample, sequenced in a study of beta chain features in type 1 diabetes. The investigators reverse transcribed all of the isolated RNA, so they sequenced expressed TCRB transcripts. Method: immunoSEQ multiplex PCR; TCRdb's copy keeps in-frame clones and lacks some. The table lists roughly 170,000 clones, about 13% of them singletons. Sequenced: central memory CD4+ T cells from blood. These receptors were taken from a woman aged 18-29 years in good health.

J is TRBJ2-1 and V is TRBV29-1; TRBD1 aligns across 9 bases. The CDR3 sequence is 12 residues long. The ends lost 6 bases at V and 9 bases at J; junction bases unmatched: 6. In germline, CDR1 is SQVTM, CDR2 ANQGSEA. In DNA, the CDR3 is TGCAGCGTGGACAGGGGCATTGGTGAGCAGTTCTTC. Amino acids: CSVDRGIGEQFF.

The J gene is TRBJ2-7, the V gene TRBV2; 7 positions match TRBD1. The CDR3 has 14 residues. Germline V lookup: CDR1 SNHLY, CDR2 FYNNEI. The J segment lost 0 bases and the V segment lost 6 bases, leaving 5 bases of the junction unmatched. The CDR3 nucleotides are TGTGCCAGCAGGCCGGGACAGAACTCCTACGAGCAGTACTTC. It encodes CASRPGQNSYEQYF.

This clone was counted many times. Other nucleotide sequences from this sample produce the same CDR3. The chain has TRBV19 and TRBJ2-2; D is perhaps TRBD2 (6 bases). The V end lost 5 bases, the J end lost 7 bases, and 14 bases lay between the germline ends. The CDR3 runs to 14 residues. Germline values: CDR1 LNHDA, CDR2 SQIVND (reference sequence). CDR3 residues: CASSPRTGGGELFF. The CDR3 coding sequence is TGTGCCAGTAGTCCCCGGACCGGGGGCGGGGAGCTGTTTTTT.

In DNA form, the CDR3 reads TGTGCCAGTAGTATGAAGCATCTTACAGGCCTTCAGCCCCAGCATTTT. Its protein is CASSMKHLTGLQPQHF. This chain links TRBV19 with TRBJ1-5, with D perhaps matching TRBD1 (5 bases). V lost 3 bases and J lost 6, with 18 bases in between. CDR1 and CDR2 from the germline V gene are LNHDA and SQIVND (reference sequence). The CDR3 consists of 16 residues.

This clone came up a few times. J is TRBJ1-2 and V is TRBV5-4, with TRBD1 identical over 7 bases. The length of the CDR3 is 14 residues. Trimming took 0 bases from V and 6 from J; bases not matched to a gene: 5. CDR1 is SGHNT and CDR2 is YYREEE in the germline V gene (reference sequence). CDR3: CASSLVAGTDGYTF. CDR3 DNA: TGTGCCAGCAGCTTGGTGGCCGGGACAGATGGCTACACCTTC.

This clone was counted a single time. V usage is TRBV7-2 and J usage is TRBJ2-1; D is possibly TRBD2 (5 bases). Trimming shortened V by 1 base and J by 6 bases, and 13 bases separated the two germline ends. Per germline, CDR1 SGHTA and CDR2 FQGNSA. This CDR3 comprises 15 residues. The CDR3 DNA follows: TGTGCCAGCAGCTTAGATCGCTCCCTAGCCAATGAGCAGTTCTTC. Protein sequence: CASSLDRSLANEQFF.

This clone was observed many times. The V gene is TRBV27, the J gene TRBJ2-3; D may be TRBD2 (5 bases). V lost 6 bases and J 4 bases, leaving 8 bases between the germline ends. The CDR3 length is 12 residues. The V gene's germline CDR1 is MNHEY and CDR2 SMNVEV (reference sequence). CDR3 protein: CASRQRADTQYF. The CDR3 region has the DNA TGTGCCAGCAGGCAGAGGGCAGATACGCAGTATTTT.

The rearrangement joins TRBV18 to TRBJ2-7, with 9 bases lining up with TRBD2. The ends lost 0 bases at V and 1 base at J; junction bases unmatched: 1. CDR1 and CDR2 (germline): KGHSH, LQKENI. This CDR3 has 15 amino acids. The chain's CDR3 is CASSPPSGRSYEQYF. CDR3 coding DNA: TGTGCCAGCTCACCACCTAGCGGGAGATCCTACGAGCAGTACTTC.

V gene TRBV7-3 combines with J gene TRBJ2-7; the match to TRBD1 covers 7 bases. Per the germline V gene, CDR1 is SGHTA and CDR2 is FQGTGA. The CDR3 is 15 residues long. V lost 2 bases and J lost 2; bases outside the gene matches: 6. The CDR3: CASSLAGGATYEQYF. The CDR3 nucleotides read TGTGCCAGCAGCTTAGCAGGGGGAGCCACCTACGAGCAGTACTTC. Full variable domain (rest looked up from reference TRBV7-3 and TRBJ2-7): GAGVSQTPSNKVTEKGKYVELRCDPISGHTALYWYRQSLGQGPEFLIYFQGTGAADDSGLPNDRFFAVRPEGSVSTLKIQRTERGDSAVYLCASSLAGGATYEQYFGPGTRLTVT.

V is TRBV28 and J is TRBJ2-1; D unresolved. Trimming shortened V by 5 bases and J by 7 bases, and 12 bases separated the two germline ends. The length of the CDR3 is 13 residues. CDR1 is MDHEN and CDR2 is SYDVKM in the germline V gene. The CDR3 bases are TGTGCCAGCAGTATCCCGACCAGGAATGAGCAGTTCTTC. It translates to CASSIPTRNEQFF.

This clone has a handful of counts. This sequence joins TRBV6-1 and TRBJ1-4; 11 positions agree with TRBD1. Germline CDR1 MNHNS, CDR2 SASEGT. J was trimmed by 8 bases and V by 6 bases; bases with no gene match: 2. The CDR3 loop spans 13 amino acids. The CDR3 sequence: CASSRDRGEKLFF. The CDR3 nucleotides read TGTGCCAGCAGCCGGGACAGGGGGGAAAAACTGTTTTTT.

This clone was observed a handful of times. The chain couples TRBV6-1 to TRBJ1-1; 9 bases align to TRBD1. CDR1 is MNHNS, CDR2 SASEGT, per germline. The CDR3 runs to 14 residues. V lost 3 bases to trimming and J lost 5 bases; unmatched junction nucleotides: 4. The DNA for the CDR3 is TGTGCCAGCAGTGAGACAGGGGGGAGGACTGAAGCTTTCTTT. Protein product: CASSETGGRTEAFF.

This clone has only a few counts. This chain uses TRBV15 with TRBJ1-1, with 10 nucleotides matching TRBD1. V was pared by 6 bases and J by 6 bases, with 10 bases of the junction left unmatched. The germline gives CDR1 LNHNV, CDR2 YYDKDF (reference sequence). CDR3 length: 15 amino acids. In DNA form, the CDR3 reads TGTGCCACCAGAAAAACCGGGACAGGGGAGTCTGAAGCTTTCTTT. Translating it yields CATRKTGTGESEAFF.

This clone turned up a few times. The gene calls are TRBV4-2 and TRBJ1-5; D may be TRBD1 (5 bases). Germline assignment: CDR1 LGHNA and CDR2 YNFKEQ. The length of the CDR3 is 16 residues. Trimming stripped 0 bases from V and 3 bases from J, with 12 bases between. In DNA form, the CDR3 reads TGTGCCAGCAGCCAAGATGTCCAGGGTTCCAATCAGCCCCAGCATTTT. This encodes CASSQDVQGSNQPQHF.

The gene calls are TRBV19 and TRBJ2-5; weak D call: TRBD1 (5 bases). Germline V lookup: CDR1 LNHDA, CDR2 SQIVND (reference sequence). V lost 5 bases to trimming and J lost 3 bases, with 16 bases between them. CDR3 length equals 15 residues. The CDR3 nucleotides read TGTGCCAGTAGTGGCCCGAGACAGAGTAAAGAGACCCAGTACTTC. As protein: CASSGPRQSKETQYF.

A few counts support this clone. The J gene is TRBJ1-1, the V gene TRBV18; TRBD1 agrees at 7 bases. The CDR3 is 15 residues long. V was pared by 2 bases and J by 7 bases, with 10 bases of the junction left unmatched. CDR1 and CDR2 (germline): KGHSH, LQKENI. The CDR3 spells CASSPGMDRQGEAFF. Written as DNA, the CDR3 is TGTGCCAGCTCACCAGGCATGGACAGACAGGGTGAAGCTTTCTTT. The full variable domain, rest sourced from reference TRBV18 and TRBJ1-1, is NAGVMQNPRHLVRRRGQEARLRCSPMKGHSHVYWYRQLPEEGLKFMVYLQKENIIDESGMPKERFSAEFPKEGPSILRIQQVVRGDSAAYFCASSPGMDRQGEAFFGQGTRLTVV.

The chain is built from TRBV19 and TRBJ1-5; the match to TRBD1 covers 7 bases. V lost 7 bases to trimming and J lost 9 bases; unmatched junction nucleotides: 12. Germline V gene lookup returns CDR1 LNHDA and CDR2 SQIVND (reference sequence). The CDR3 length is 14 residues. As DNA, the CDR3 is TGTGCCAGTAACCAAGGAAGGGGGCAAGGGCCCCAGCATTTT. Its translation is CASNQGRGQGPQHF.

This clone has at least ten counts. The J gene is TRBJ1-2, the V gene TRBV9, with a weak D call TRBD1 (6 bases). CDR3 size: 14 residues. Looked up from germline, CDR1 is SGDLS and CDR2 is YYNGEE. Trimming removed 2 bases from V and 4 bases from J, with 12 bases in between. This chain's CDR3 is CASSVRADSYGYTF. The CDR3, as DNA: TGTGCCAGCAGCGTCCGGGCGGACAGCTATGGCTACACCTTC.

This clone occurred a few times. This chain's CDR3 is CAWSVGAAMQETQYF. The CDR3 region has the DNA TGTGCCTGGAGTGTAGGGGCAGCGATGCAAGAGACCCAGTACTTC. The chain uses TRBV30 and TRBJ2-5; the D gene is possibly TRBD1 (5 bases). The CDR3 totals 15 residues. The germline V and J ends were trimmed by 0 bases and 2 bases, with 13 bases remaining between them. Germline lookup yields CDR1 GTSNPN and CDR2 SVGIG (reference sequence).

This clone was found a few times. The CDR3 bases are TGTGCCAGCAGCCCCCTACGGGGAGACGGCTACACCTTC. It is translated as CASSPLRGDGYTF. This chain connects TRBV7-2 to TRBJ1-2; no clear D. Germline V CDR1 and CDR2: SGHTA, FQGNSA. Trimming shortened V by 5 bases and J by 8 bases, and 15 bases separated the two germline ends. The CDR3 extends over 13 amino acids.